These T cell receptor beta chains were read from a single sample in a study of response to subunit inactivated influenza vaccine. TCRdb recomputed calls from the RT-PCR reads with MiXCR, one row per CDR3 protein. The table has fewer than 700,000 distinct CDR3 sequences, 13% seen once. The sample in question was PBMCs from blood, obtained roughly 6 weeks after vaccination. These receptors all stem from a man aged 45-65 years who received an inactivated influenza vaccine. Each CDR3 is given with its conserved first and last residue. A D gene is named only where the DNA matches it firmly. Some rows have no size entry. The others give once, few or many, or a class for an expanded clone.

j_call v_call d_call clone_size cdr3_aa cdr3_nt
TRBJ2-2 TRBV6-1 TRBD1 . CASSDTGGYTGELFF TGTGCCAGCAGCGATACAGGGGGCTACACCGGGGAGCTGTTTTTT
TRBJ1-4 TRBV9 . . CASSPLLTDATNEKLFF TGTGCCAGCAGCCCCCTCCTTACAGATGCAACTAATGAAAAACTGTTTTTT
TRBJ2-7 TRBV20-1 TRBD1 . CSARDRGRGPHEQYF TGCAGTGCTAGAGATCGGGGCAGGGGGCCCCACGAGCAGTACTTC
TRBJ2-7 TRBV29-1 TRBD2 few CSVASGRAYEQYF TGCAGCGTTGCTAGCGGGAGGGCCTACGAGCAGTACTTC
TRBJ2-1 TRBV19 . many CASSSEGQTVYNEQFF TGTGCCAGTAGTTCTGAAGGACAGACAGTCTACAATGAGCAGTTCTTC
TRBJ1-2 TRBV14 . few CASSQDPANYGYTF TGTGCCAGCAGCCAAGATCCGGCTAACTATGGCTACACCTTC
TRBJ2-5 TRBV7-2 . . CASSPGRQETQYF TGTGCCAGCAGCCCGGGACGCCAAGAGACCCAGTACTTC
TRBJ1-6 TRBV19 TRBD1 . CASSGQGTYNSPLHF TGTGCCAGTTCCGGACAGGGCACCTATAATTCACCCCTCCACTTT
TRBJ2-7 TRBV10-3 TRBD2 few CAISDPGLGYEQYF TGTGCCATCAGTGACCCGGGACTAGGGTACGAGCAGTACTTC
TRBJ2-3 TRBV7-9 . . CASSPRTYTQYF TGTGCCAGCAGCCCTCGCACGTATACGCAGTATTTT
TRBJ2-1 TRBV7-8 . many CASTRLGGYNEQFF TGTGCCAGCACAAGACTAGGAGGCTACAATGAGCAGTTCTTC
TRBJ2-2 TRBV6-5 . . CASSFNTGRGTGELFF TGTGCCAGCAGTTTTAATACAGGGAGGGGCACCGGGGAGCTGTTTTTT
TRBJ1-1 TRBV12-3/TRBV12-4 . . CASSTMGGAGAFF TGTGCCAGCAGTACAATGGGTGGGGCTGGGGCTTTCTTT
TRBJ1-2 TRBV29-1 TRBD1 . CSGQGADGYTF TGCAGCGGACAGGGGGCAGATGGCTACACCTTC
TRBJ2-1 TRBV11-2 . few CASSLVYRTENEQFF TGTGCCAGCAGCCTGGTTTATAGAACGGAGAATGAGCAGTTCTTC
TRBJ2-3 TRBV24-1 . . CATSEGAEALTDTQYF TGTGCCACCAGTGAAGGAGCGGAGGCCCTCACAGATACGCAGTATTTT
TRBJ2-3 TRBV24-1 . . CATSDGTYLRTDTQYF TGTGCCACCAGTGATGGGACTTACCTACGGACAGATACGCAGTATTTT
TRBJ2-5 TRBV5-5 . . CASSYGPVEETQYF TGTGCCAGCAGCTACGGACCGGTCGAAGAGACCCAGTACTTC
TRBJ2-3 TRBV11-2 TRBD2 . CASRHPGLAGGPQGYQYF TGTGCCAGCAGGCACCCGGGACTAGCGGGGGGCCCCCAGGGTTACCAGTATTTT
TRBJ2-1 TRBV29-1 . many CSVEVGRNEQFF TGCAGCGTTGAGGTAGGGCGCAATGAGCAGTTCTTC
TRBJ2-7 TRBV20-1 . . CSAPGTQSSYEQYF TGCAGTGCCCCCGGGACCCAAAGCTCCTACGAGCAGTACTTC
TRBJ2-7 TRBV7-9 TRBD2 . CASSTLTSGGYEQYF TGTGCCAGCAGCACACTGACTAGCGGGGGCTACGAGCAGTACTTC
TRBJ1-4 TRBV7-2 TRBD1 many CASSRDRTTNEKLFF TGTGCCAGCAGTAGGGACAGAACAACTAATGAAAAACTGTTTTTT
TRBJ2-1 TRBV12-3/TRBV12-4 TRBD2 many CASSQTSGRSNEQFF TGTGCCAGCAGTCAGACTAGCGGGAGGAGTAATGAGCAGTTCTTC
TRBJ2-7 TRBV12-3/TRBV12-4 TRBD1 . CASSFGEGATYEQYF TGTGCCAGCAGTTTCGGTGAGGGGGCCACCTACGAGCAGTACTTC
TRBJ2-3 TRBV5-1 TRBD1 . CASSLADRDTDTQYF TGCGCCAGCAGCTTGGCCGACAGGGACACAGATACGCAGTATTTT
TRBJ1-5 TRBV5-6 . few CASSLGGSGNQPQHF TGTGCCAGCAGCTTGGGGGGATCTGGCAATCAGCCCCAGCATTTT
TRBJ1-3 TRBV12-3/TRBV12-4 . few CASSLRGNTIYF TGTGCCAGCAGTTTACGGGGAAACACCATATATTTT
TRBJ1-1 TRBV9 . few CASNQARGGDTEAFF TGTGCCAGCAATCAGGCTAGGGGAGGGGACACTGAAGCTTTCTTT
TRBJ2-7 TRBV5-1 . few CASSSGADEQYF TGCGCCAGCAGCTCGGGAGCAGACGAGCAGTACTTC
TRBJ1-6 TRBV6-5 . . CASSYGTTTTGPFAPLHF TGTGCCAGCAGTTACGGGACCACGACGACAGGCCCATTTGCTCCCCTCCACTTT
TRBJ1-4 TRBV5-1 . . CASSSGQQGEKLFF TGCGCCAGCAGCTCTGGACAGCAGGGCGAAAAACTGTTTTTT
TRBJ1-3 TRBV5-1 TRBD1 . CASSPEQGKGGTIYF TGCGCCAGCAGCCCGGAACAGGGGAAAGGAGGCACCATATATTTT
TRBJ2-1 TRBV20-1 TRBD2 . CSARVIGGALNEQFF TGCAGTGCTAGAGTCATCGGGGGGGCTCTTAATGAGCAGTTCTTC
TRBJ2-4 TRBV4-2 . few CASSPDGAGSIQYF TGTGCCAGCAGCCCAGACGGGGCAGGATCTATTCAGTACTTC
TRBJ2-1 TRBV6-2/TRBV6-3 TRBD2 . CASSSVSGANNEQFF TGTGCCAGCAGTTCCGTTAGCGGGGCCAACAATGAGCAGTTCTTC
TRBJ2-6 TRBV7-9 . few CASSLLGPSGANVLTF TGTGCCAGCAGCTTACTCGGCCCAAGTGGGGCCAACGTCCTGACTTTC
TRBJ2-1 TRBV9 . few CASSVRDFLDEQFF TGTGCCAGCAGCGTAAGAGATTTTCTGGATGAGCAGTTCTTC
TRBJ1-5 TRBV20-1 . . CSARITGLTNQPQHF TGCAGTGCTAGAATAACAGGGCTGACCAATCAGCCCCAGCATTTT
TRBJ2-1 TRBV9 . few CASSSTGATYNEQFF TGTGCCAGCAGCTCTACAGGAGCTACCTACAATGAGCAGTTCTTC
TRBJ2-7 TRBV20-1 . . CSARVGSSSYEQYF TGCAGTGCTAGAGTGGGGTCTAGCTCCTACGAGCAGTACTTC
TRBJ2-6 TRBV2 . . CASSAPSVGWANVLTF TGTGCCAGCTCCGCACCTAGCGTTGGCTGGGCCAACGTCCTGACTTTC
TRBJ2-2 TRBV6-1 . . CASSVSGHFNTGELFF TGTGCCAGCAGTGTTTCGGGACATTTCAACACCGGGGAGCTGTTTTTT
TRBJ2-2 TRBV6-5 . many CASSYSQGSGELFF TGTGCCAGCAGTTACAGCCAGGGGTCCGGGGAGCTGTTTTTT
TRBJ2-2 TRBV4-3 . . CASSQDAPGRYTGELFF TGCGCCAGCAGCCAAGATGCGCCAGGGAGATACACCGGGGAGCTGTTTTTT
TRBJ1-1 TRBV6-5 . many CASKKPGPVTEAFF TGTGCCAGCAAAAAGCCGGGCCCGGTTACTGAAGCTTTCTTT
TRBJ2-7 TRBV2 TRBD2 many CASRGLAGVVSYEQYF TGTGCCAGCAGGGGACTAGCGGGAGTTGTATCCTACGAGCAGTACTTC
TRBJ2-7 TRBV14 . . CASSQSHINEQYF TGTGCCAGCAGCCAATCACACATTAACGAGCAGTACTTC
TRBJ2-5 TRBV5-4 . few CASSLDPQETQYF TGTGCCAGCAGCTTGGACCCCCAAGAGACCCAGTACTTC
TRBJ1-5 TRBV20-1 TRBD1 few CSARPGGGNQPQHF TGCAGTGCCAGGCCAGGGGGTGGCAATCAGCCCCAGCATTTT
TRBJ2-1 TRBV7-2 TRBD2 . CASSLGHLRGAGVGNEQFF TGTGCCAGCAGCTTAGGGCACCTACGGGGAGCGGGAGTGGGGAATGAGCAGTTCTTC